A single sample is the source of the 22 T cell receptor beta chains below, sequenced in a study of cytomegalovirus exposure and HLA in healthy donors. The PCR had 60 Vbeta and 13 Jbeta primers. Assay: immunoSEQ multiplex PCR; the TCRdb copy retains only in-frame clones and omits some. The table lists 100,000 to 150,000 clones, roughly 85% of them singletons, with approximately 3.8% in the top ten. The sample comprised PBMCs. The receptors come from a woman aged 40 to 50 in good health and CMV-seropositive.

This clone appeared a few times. This chain's CDR3 is CASSLAGYEQYF. The CDR3 DNA reads as TGTGCCAGCAGTTTGGCGGGATACGAGCAGTACTTC. The chain recombines TRBV28 with TRBJ2-7; D possibly corresponds to TRBD2 (6 bases). This CDR3 is 12 amino acids long. Germline lookup yields CDR1 MDHEN and CDR2 SYDVKM. Trimming removed 3 bases at V and 4 bases at J, with 7 bases between. Filled out from reference TRBV28 and TRBJ2-7, the complete variable domain reads DVKVTQSSRYLVKRTGEKVFLECVQDMDHENMFWYRQDPGLGLRLIYFSYDVKMKEKGDIPEGYSVSREKKERFSLILESASTNQTSMYLCASSLAGYEQYFGPGTRLTVT.

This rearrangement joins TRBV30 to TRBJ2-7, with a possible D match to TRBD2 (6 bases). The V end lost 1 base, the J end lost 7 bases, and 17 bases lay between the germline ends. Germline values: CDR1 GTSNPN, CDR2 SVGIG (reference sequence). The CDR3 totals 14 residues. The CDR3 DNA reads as TGTGCCTGGAGTGGGGACTCACTAGCAAGTGAGCAGTACTTC. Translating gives CAWSGDSLASEQYF.

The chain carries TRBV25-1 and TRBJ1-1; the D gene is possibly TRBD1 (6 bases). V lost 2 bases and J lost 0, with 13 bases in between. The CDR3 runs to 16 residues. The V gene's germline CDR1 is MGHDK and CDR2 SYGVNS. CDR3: CASSEGGSPMNTEAFF. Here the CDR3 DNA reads TGTGCCAGCAGTGAAGGGGGCAGTCCCATGAACACTGAAGCTTTCTTT.

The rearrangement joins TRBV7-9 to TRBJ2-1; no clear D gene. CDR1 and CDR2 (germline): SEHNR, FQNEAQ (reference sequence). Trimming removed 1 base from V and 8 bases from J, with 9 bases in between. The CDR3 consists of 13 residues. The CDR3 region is CASSLGQRDEQFF. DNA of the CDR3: TGTGCCAGCAGCTTAGGTCAAAGAGATGAGCAGTTCTTC.

CDR3 amino acids: CASSLGGRTNEKLFF. The CDR3 bases are TGTGCCAGCAGTCTGGGGGGGAGGACTAATGAAAAACTGTTTTTT. The chain couples TRBV25-1 to TRBJ1-4; D might be TRBD1 (5 bases). The CDR3 is made up of 15 amino acids. Trimming removed 5 bases at V and 2 bases at J, with 12 bases between. Germline V gene sequence: CDR1 MGHDK, CDR2 SYGVNS.

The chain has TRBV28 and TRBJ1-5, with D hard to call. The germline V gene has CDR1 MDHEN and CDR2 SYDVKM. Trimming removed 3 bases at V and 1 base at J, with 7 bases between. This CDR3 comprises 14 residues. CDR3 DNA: TGTGCCAGCAGTTTCGTGCAGAGCAATCAGCCCCAGCATTTT. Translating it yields CASSFVQSNQPQHF.

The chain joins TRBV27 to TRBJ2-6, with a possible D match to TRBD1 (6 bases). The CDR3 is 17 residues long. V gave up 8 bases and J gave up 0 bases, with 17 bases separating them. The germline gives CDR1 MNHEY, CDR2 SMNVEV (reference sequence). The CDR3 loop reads CASLPGHPSSGANVLTF. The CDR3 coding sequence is TGTGCCAGCCTTCCGGGACACCCGAGCTCTGGGGCCAACGTCCTGACTTTC.

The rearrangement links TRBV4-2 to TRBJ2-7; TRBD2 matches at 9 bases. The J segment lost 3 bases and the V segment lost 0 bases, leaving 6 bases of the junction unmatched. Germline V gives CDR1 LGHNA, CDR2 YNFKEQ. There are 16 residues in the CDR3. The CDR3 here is CASSQDFAGGGYEQYF. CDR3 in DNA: TGTGCCAGCAGCCAAGATTTTGCGGGAGGGGGCTACGAGCAGTACTTC.

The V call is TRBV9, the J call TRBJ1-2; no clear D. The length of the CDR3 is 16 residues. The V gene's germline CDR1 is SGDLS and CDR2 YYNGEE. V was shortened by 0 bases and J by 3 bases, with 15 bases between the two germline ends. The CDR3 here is CASSVGLTAGYYGYTF. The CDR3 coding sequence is TGTGCCAGCAGCGTAGGGCTCACAGCCGGCTACTATGGCTACACCTTC.

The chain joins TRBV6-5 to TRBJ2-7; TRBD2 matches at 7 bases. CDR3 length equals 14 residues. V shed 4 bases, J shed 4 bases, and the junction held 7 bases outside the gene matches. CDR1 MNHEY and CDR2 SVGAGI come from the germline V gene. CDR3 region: CASSSPGSGYEQYF. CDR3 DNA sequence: TGTGCCAGCAGTTCTCCGGGTAGCGGGTACGAGCAGTACTTC.

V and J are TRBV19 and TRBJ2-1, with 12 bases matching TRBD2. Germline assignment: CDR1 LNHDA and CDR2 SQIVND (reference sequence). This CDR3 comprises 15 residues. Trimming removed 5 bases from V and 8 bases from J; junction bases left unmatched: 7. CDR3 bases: TGTGCCAGTAGTGTACTAGCGGGAGGACACGATGAGCAGTTCTTC. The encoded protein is CASSVLAGGHDEQFF. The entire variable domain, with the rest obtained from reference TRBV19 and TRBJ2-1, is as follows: DGGITQSPKYLFRKEGQNVTLSCEQNLNHDAMYWYRQDPGQGLRLIYYSQIVNDFQKGDIAEGYSVSREKKESFPLTVTSAQKNPTAFYLCASSVLAGGHDEQFFGPGTRLTVL.

CDR3 nucleotides: TGTGCCAGCAGCTTAGGGACTAGCGGGCTGTCCTACAATGAGCAGTTCTTC. Its protein is CASSLGTSGLSYNEQFF. The chain joins TRBV13 to TRBJ2-1; 10 nucleotides align to TRBD2. The CDR3 has 17 residues. The V gene end was trimmed by 0 bases and the J gene end by 1 base; junction bases not matched to a gene: 3. CDR1 and CDR2 from the germline V gene are PRHDT and FYEKMQ (reference sequence).

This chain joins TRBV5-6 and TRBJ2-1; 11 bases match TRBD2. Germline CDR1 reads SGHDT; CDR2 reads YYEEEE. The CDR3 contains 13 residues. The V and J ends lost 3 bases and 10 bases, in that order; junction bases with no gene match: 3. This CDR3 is CASSYLAGGEQFF. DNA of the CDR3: TGTGCCAGCAGCTACTTAGCGGGAGGGGAGCAGTTCTTC.

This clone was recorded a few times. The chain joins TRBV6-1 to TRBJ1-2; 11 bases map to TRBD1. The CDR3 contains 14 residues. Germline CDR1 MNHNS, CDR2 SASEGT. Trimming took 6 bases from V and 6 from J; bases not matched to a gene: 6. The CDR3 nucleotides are TGTGCCAGCAGGAGGACAGGGGGCGCTGATGGCTACACCTTC. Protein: CASRRTGGADGYTF.

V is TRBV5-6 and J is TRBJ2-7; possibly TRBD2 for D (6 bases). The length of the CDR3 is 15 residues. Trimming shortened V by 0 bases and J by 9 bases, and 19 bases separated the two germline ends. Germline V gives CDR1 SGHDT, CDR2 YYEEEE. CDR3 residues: CASSLEGLEFSVQYF. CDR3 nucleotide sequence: TGTGCCAGCAGCTTGGAGGGACTCGAATTTAGTGTGCAGTACTTC. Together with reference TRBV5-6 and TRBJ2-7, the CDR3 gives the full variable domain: DAGVTQSPTHLIKTRGQQVTLRCSPKSGHDTVSWYQQALGQGPQFIFQYYEEEERQRGNFPDRFSGHQFPNYSSELNVNALLLGDSALYLCASSLEGLEFSVQYFGPGTRLTVT.

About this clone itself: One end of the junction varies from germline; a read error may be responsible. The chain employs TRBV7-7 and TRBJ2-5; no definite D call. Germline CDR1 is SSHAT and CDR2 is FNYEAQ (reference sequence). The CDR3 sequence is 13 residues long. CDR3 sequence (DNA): TGTGCTAGCAGCTCTACCGGGTTAGAGACCCAGTACTTC. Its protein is CASSSTGLETQYF.

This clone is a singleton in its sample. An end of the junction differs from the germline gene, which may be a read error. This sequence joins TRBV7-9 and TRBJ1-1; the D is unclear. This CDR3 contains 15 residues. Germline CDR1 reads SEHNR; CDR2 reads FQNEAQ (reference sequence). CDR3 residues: CSSSLATGVYGEAFF. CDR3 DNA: TGTTCCAGCAGCTTAGCAACCGGAGTTTATGGTGAAGCTTTCTTT.

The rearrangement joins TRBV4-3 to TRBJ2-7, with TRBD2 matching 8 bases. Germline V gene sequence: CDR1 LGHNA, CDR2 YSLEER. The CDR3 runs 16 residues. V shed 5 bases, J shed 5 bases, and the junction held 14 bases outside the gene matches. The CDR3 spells CASSGGVGSGKHEQYF. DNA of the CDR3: TGCGCCAGCAGCGGTGGGGTAGGTAGCGGGAAACACGAGCAGTACTTC.

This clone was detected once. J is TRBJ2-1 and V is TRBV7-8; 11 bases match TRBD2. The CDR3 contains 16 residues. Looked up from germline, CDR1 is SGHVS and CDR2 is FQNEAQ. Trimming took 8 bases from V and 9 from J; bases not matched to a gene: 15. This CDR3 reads CASAKAGLAGGGEQFF. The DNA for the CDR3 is TGTGCCAGCGCTAAAGCTGGGCTAGCGGGAGGCGGTGAGCAGTTCTTC.

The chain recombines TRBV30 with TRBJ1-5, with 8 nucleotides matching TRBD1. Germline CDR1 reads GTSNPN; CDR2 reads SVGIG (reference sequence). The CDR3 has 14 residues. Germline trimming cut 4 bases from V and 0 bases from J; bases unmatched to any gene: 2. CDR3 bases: TGTGCCTGGAAACAGGGGGGTAGCAATCAGCCCCAGCATTTT. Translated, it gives CAWKQGGSNQPQHF.

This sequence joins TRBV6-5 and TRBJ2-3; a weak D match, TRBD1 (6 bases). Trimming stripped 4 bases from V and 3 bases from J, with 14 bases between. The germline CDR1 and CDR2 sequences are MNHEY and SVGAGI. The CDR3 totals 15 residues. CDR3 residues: CASSSGLRGTDTQYF. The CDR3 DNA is TGTGCCAGCAGTTCTGGACTTAGGGGGACAGATACGCAGTATTTT.

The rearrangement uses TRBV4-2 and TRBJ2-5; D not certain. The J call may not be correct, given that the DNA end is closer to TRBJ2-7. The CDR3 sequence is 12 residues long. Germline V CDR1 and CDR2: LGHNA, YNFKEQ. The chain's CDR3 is CASSQRSNEQYF. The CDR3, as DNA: TGTGCCAGCAGCCAACGAAGCAACGAGCAGTACTTC.